This TCR beta chain appears in the sequencing data of a study of blood T cell repertoires in COVID-19. The overall study: The United States, Italy and Spain were the sources of the acute and convalescent COVID-19 samples. Sources were T cells, B-cell-depleted T cells, or PBMCs; the material itself was cDNA or gDNA.

Losses at the gene ends were 5 bases for V and 6 bases for J; bases not matched to a gene: 6. CDR1 is LNHDA, CDR2 SQIVND, per germline (reference sequence). This CDR3 region has 15 residues. Per the original data handling: Cell counts per sample came from amplifying reference gene primers. Assay: immunoSEQ multiplex PCR; the TCRdb copy retains only in-frame clones and omits some. V and J calls and clone size follow that table, whereas D and trimming were derived from the DNA. The sample includes 310,000 or so clones, 65% to 85% of them seen just once. This receptor was obtained from a woman in her forties or fifties with acute or convalescent COVID-19. This chain uses TRBV19 with TRBJ1-4, with TRBD1 matching over 10 bases. Sequenced sample: peripheral blood. CDR3 DNA: TGTGCCAGTAGTGCAAGGACAGGGGGAGATGAAAAACTGTTTTTT. It specifies CASSARTGGDEKLFF.